Listed below are T cell receptor beta chains from one sample, sequenced in a study of T cell responses to AZD1222 COVID-19 vaccine. This table comes from immunoSEQ multiplex PCR, and its TCRdb copy is limited to in-frame clones, with some not included. In total, the table holds over 120,000 clones. The sample taken for sequencing was peripheral blood. The receptor set was obtained from an adult in good health. The CDR3 runs from the conserved cysteine through the conserved F or W. D genes are given only for firm matches.

V gene	D gene	J gene	CDR3 DNA	CDR3 protein
TRBV9	.	TRBJ2-3	TGTGCCAGCAGCGTAGGGAAAGATACGCAGTATTTT	CASSVGKDTQYF
TRBV7-2	TRBD2	TRBJ2-5	TGTGCCAGCAGCTTAGAAACTGCGGGGGGGCTTGGGACCCAGTACTTC	CASSLETAGGLGTQYF
TRBV7-2	.	TRBJ2-1	TGTGCCAGCAGCTCTCCCGGGTCCAGGGCCTACAATGAGCAGTTCTTC	CASSSPGSRAYNEQFF
TRBV4-2	.	TRBJ1-2	TGTGCCAGCAGCCAAGAGGGACTGAGCTTCTATGGCTACACCTTC	CASSQEGLSFYGYTF
TRBV6-5	TRBD1	TRBJ1-1	TGTGCCACGCGACAGGGCCTCCCCCTGAACACTGAAGCTTTCTTT	CATRQGLPLNTEAFF
TRBV6-6	TRBD1	TRBJ2-3	TGTGCCAGCAGTCCCCCCCGGGACAGGGGGTCCACAGATACGCAGTATTTT	CASSPPRDRGSTDTQYF
TRBV6-5	.	TRBJ2-7	TGTGCCAGCAGTTACTCCGGGACTCTCTCCTACGAGCAGTACTTC	CASSYSGTLSYEQYF
TRBV7-9	TRBD2	TRBJ2-3	TGTGCCAGCAGCCCTCAGAGGGGACTAGCGGGGTCAGATACGCAGTATTTT	CASSPQRGLAGSDTQYF
TRBV30	.	TRBJ1-4	TGTGCCTGGAGGCTGAAGGGGCAGGGATCCACTAATGAAAAACTGTTTTTT	CAWRLKGQGSTNEKLFF
TRBV6-5	.	TRBJ2-7	TGTGCCAGCAGTTATGCTATGAACTACGAGCAGTACTTC	CASSYAMNYEQYF
TRBV11-2	.	TRBJ1-1	TGTGCCAGCAGCCCTCGGGGGAGCACTGAAGCTTTCTTT	CASSPRGSTEAFF
TRBV4-1	TRBD1	TRBJ2-2	TGCGCCAGCAGCCGGACAGGGGCTAACACCGGGGAGCTGTTTTTT	CASSRTGANTGELFF
TRBV19	TRBD1	TRBJ2-1	TGTGCCAGTGAAACCGGGACAGGGGGCAATGAGCAGTTCTTC	CASETGTGGNEQFF
TRBV7-2	TRBD1	TRBJ1-3	TGTGCCAGCAGCTTAGCGGGACAGGGCTTTGGAAACACCATATATTTT	CASSLAGQGFGNTIYF
TRBV5-1	.	TRBJ2-1	TGCGCCAGCAGCTTGGAGGAGTCGAGCGTCGATGAGCAGTTCTTC	CASSLEESSVDEQFF
TRBV6-5	.	TRBJ1-4	TGTGCCAGCGGCGCAGGTCCTAATGAAAAACTGTTTTTT	CASGAGPNEKLFF
TRBV5-1	.	TRBJ2-6	TGCGCCAGCAGCCCCGGTCCCCCAGCTGGGGCCAACGTCCTGACTTTC	CASSPGPPAGANVLTF
TRBV5-1	.	TRBJ1-3	TGCGCCTCAAAGGGGGGGTCTGGAAACACCATATATTTT	CASKGGSGNTIYF